This is a list of T cell receptor beta chains from one sample in a study of radiation and T cells in renal cell carcinoma. The data were produced by immunoSEQ multiplex PCR, yet TCRdb's version contains in-frame clones alone and is incomplete. This table holds approximately 21,000 clones, over 50% found once. The specimen was tumor tissue, collected from a patient whose treatment was nephrectomy without radiotherapy. The source of these receptors is a human donor with renal cell carcinoma. The CDR3 runs from the conserved cysteine through the conserved F or W. D genes are given only for firm matches. Clone size is given for some rows only: seen once, a few or many times, or a class if the clone is expanded.

clone size: few
V gene: TRBV2
CDR3 length: 10
J gene: TRBJ1-2
D gene: -
CDR3 DNA: TGTGCCAGCAGTGGATATGGCTACACCTTC
CDR3 protein: CASSGYGYTF

clone size: -
V gene: TRBV19
CDR3 length: 13
J gene: TRBJ1-5
D gene: TRBD1
CDR3 DNA: TGTGCCAGTAATGACAGGGCGTATCAGCCCCAGCATTTT
CDR3 protein: CASNDRAYQPQHF

clone size: -
V gene: TRBV5-1
CDR3 length: 14
J gene: TRBJ2-3
D gene: -
CDR3 DNA: TGCGCCAGCAGCTTGGGGGAAGACACAGATACGCAGTATTTT
CDR3 protein: CASSLGEDTDTQYF

clone size: -
V gene: TRBV6-5
CDR3 length: 13
J gene: TRBJ1-1
D gene: -
CDR3 DNA: TGTGCCAGCAGTTACCACATAAACACTGAAGCTTTCTTT
CDR3 protein: CASSYHINTEAFF

clone size: -
V gene: TRBV14
CDR3 length: 14
J gene: TRBJ1-2
D gene: -
CDR3 DNA: TGTGCCAGCAGCCAAAGGGCAGGGGCGTATGGCTACACCTTC
CDR3 protein: CASSQRAGAYGYTF

clone size: -
V gene: TRBV18
CDR3 length: 14
J gene: TRBJ2-2
D gene: TRBD2
CDR3 DNA: TGTGCCACTACCGGGGGGGACCACACCGGGGAGCTGTTTTTT
CDR3 protein: CATTGGDHTGELFF

clone size: -
V gene: TRBV5-6
CDR3 length: 11
J gene: TRBJ2-2
D gene: -
CDR3 DNA: TGTGCCAGCAGCTCCGCCGGGGAGCTGTTTTTT
CDR3 protein: CASSSAGELFF

clone size: -
V gene: TRBV5-1
CDR3 length: 14
J gene: TRBJ1-1
D gene: TRBD1
CDR3 DNA: TGCGCCAGCAGCTTGGGGGGACAGGTAGCCGAAGCTTTCTTT
CDR3 protein: CASSLGGQVAEAFF

clone size: -
V gene: TRBV19
CDR3 length: 14
J gene: TRBJ2-3
D gene: TRBD1
CDR3 DNA: TGTGCCAGTAGTATTGGACAGGGTATAGATACGCAGTATTTT
CDR3 protein: CASSIGQGIDTQYF

clone size: few
V gene: TRBV19
CDR3 length: 14
J gene: TRBJ1-2
D gene: -
CDR3 DNA: TGTGCCAGTAGTATGAACACTCTTCACTATGGCTACACCTTC
CDR3 protein: CASSMNTLHYGYTF

clone size: -
V gene: TRBV2
CDR3 length: 13
J gene: TRBJ2-5
D gene: -
CDR3 DNA: TGTGCCAGCAGACACCCCGGGGAAGAGACCCAGTACTTC
CDR3 protein: CASRHPGEETQYF

clone size: few
V gene: TRBV20-1
CDR3 length: 11
J gene: TRBJ2-7
D gene: -
CDR3 DNA: TGCAGCGCTCGCGCGTACTACGAGCAGTACTTC
CDR3 protein: CSARAYYEQYF

clone size: -
V gene: TRBV5-4
CDR3 length: 15
J gene: TRBJ2-1
D gene: TRBD2
CDR3 DNA: TGTGCCAGCAGCCAAAGCGGGGGGGGAAGCAATGAGCAGTTCTTC
CDR3 protein: CASSQSGGGSNEQFF

clone size: few
V gene: TRBV9
CDR3 length: 15
J gene: TRBJ2-6
D gene: -
CDR3 DNA: TGTGCCAGCAGCCTTCTGGGGTCCGGGGCCAACGTCCTGACTTTC
CDR3 protein: CASSLLGSGANVLTF

clone size: -
V gene: TRBV7-6
CDR3 length: 14
J gene: TRBJ1-6
D gene: -
CDR3 DNA: TGTGCCAGCCGACAGGACTCCTATAATTCACCCCTCCACTTT
CDR3 protein: CASRQDSYNSPLHF

clone size: -
V gene: TRBV7-2
CDR3 length: 14
J gene: TRBJ1-1
D gene: -
CDR3 DNA: TGTGCCAGCAGCCCCCAGGGTATGAACACTGAAGCTTTCTTT
CDR3 protein: CASSPQGMNTEAFF

clone size: -
V gene: TRBV5-1
CDR3 length: 15
J gene: TRBJ1-1
D gene: -
CDR3 DNA: TGCGCCAGCAGCTTACAGGGCGGCGTAGGCACTGAAGCTTTCTTT
CDR3 protein: CASSLQGGVGTEAFF

clone size: -
V gene: TRBV5-3
CDR3 length: 14
J gene: TRBJ1-6
D gene: -
CDR3 DNA: TGTGCCAGAAGGAAGAGCTTCTATAATTCACCCCTCCACTTT
CDR3 protein: CARRKSFYNSPLHF

clone size: once
V gene: TRBV7-2
CDR3 length: 16
J gene: TRBJ2-5
D gene: -
CDR3 DNA: TGTGCCAGCAGCTTAAGGTCAGGAAAGTACCAAGAGACCCAGTACTTC
CDR3 protein: CASSLRSGKYQETQYF

clone size: few
V gene: TRBV7-2
CDR3 length: 13
J gene: TRBJ1-2
D gene: -
CDR3 DNA: TGTGCCAGCAGCCTGACAACAAAGTATGGCTACACCTTC
CDR3 protein: CASSLTTKYGYTF

clone size: few
V gene: TRBV9
CDR3 length: 14
J gene: TRBJ1-3
D gene: -
CDR3 DNA: TGTGCCAGCAGCGTAGCGGGAAACAGCAACACCATATATTTT
CDR3 protein: CASSVAGNSNTIYF

clone size: many
V gene: TRBV7-3
CDR3 length: 17
J gene: TRBJ1-1
D gene: -
CDR3 DNA: TGTGCCAGCAGCGCGGAACTACTTGGGCCTCCCGGCACTGAAGCTTTCTTT
CDR3 protein: CASSAELLGPPGTEAFF

clone size: -
V gene: TRBV7-3
CDR3 length: 15
J gene: TRBJ2-2
D gene: TRBD2
CDR3 DNA: TGTGCCAGCAGCTTAACTAGCGGGGGGACCGGGGAGCTGTTTTTT
CDR3 protein: CASSLTSGGTGELFF

clone size: few
V gene: TRBV5-4
CDR3 length: 16
J gene: TRBJ1-2
D gene: -
CDR3 DNA: TGTGCCAGCAGACCCCCGGCAGGAGGGCGGAGTGATGGCTACACCTTC
CDR3 protein: CASRPPAGGRSDGYTF

clone size: -
V gene: TRBV19
CDR3 length: 15
J gene: TRBJ1-4
D gene: -
CDR3 DNA: TGTGCCAGTAGTGCTAACAGTGCAACTAATGAAAAACTGTTTTTT
CDR3 protein: CASSANSATNEKLFF

clone size: -
V gene: TRBV11-1
CDR3 length: 14
J gene: TRBJ1-1
D gene: TRBD1
CDR3 DNA: TGTGCCAGCAGCGGCCGAGGGGGCAGTACTGAAGCTTTCTTT
CDR3 protein: CASSGRGGSTEAFF

clone size: -
V gene: TRBV10-3
CDR3 length: 14
J gene: TRBJ1-4
D gene: TRBD1
CDR3 DNA: TGTGCCATCAGTAAAGGACAGGGAGCTGAAAAACTGTTTTTT
CDR3 protein: CAISKGQGAEKLFF